This T cell receptor beta chain derives from a study of T cell clones after liver transplantation. Study-level background: Pre-transplant mixed lymphocyte reactions yielded third-party-reactive TCRbeta sequences as comparators for graft-donor-reactive sequences. Three of the eight recipients were HCV-positive; the rest had non-autoimmune, non-viral transplant indications. Draws occurred before transplant, before withdrawal, and after complete or failed withdrawal. Study-level results: Low donor cell numbers restricted donor-reactive repertoire measurement in two subjects.

Generated by immunoSEQ multiplex PCR, the TCRdb table keeps only in-frame clones and is missing some. The data show about 70,000 clones, about four fifths seen once. The CDR3 has 15 amino acids. Germline CDR1 is LNHDA and CDR2 is SQIVND (reference sequence). Trimming cost V 1 base and J 5 bases; bases outside gene matches: 4. Concerning this clone: Its antigen is not identified.

The clonotype comes from a human patient who received a liver transplant. A subset of T cells may come from the graft donor. This specimen was CD4+ T cells from blood, taken 12 months after liver transplant. The chain employs TRBV19 and TRBJ1-5, with 8 bases that match TRBD1. The CDR3 DNA reads TGTGCCAGTAGTATAGGCCAGGGGGCCTATCAGCCCCAGCATTTT. Amino acids: CASSIGQGAYQPQHF.